The entry that follows covers one TCR beta chain sequence. The sample is drawn from a study of blood T cell repertoires in COVID-19. From germline, CDR1 is SEHNR and CDR2 FQNEAQ (reference sequence). V was clipped by 5 bases and J by 9 bases; unmatched bases: 8. This CDR3 is built from 14 residues. TCRdb's copy holds only in-frame clones and misses some; the assay was immunoSEQ multiplex PCR. The sample shows about 120,000 clones, 85% to 90% of them seen only once. The specimen was peripheral blood. The TCR originated in a human donor with acute or convalescent COVID-19. The donor label of this sample is uncertain. The J gene is TRBJ2-1, the V gene TRBV7-9; 9 bases match TRBD2. CDR3 residues: CASSPSGRTGEQFF. CDR3 nucleotides: TGTGCCAGCAGCCCGAGCGGGAGGACGGGTGAGCAGTTCTTC. Supplemented by reference TRBV7-9 and TRBJ2-1, the full variable domain reads DTGVSQNPRHKITKRGQNVTFRCDPISEHNRLYWYRQTLGQGPEFLTYFQNEAQLEKSRLLSDRFSAERPKGSFSTLEIQRTEQGDSAMYLCASSPSGRTGEQFFGPGTRLTVL.